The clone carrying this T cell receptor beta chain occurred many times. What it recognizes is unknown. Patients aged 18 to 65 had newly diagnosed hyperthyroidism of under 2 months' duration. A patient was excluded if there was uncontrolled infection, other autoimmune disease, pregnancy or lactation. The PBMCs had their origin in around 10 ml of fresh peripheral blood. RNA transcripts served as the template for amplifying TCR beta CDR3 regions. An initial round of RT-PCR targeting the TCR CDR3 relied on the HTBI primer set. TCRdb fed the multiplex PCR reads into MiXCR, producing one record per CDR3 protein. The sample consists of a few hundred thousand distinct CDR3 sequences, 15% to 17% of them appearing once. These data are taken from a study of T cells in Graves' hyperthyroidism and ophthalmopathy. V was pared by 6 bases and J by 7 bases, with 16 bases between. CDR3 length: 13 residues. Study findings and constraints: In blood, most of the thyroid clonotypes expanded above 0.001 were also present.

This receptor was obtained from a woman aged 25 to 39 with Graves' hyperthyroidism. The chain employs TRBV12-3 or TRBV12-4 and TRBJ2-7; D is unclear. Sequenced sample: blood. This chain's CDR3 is CASSPGPYREQYF. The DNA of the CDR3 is TGTGCCAGCAGCCCCGGACCTTATAGGGAGCAGTACTTC.